These 16 T cell receptor beta chains came from one sample sequenced in a study of cytomegalovirus exposure and HLA in healthy donors. The PCR had 60 Vbeta and 13 Jbeta primers. Profiling relied on immunoSEQ multiplex PCR, and the TCRdb table lists in-frame clones only, not all of them. The sample yields around 53,000 clones, of which the top ten take up approximately 13%. The sample taken for sequencing was PBMCs. These receptor sequences come from a man aged 18 to 29 in good health and CMV-seropositive.

To note about this clone: The junction differs from germline at one of its ends, possibly a read error. This chain links TRBV7-6 with TRBJ2-3, with TRBD1 matching 8 bases. Germline V gene lookup returns CDR1 SGHVS and CDR2 FNYEAQ. There are 15 residues in the CDR3. CDR3 in DNA: TGTGCCAGCAGCTTAGCCCACCCCGGGACAGGTACGCAGTATTTT. As protein: CASSLAHPGTGTQYF.

The CDR3 spells CASSPQSGVVDEQYF. The CDR3 nucleotides read TGCGCCAGCAGCCCACAATCAGGGGTCGTCGACGAGCAGTACTTC. The rearrangement links TRBV4-1 to TRBJ2-7; the D gene is possibly TRBD1 (6 bases). Germline V CDR1 and CDR2: MGHRA, YSYEKL. V lost 4 bases and J lost 5, with 18 bases in between. The CDR3 length is 15 residues.

V is TRBV29-1 and J is TRBJ1-2, with D unresolved. Trimming stripped 4 bases from V and 4 bases from J, with 7 bases between. The CDR3 covers 11 residues. CDR1 and CDR2 (germline): SQVTM, ANQGSEA. In DNA, the CDR3 is TGCAGCGTTGCAGCGACCTATGGCTACACCTTC. Translated: CSVAATYGYTF.

The chain recombines TRBV5-1 with TRBJ2-7, with 10 nucleotides matching TRBD1. Germline V gene data show CDR1 as SGHRS and CDR2 as YFSETQ. The CDR3 totals 14 residues. With V trimmed by 4 bases and J by 2 bases, 3 bases remained unmatched. The CDR3 region is CASSGGQGAYEQYF. CDR3 sequence (DNA): TGCGCCAGCAGCGGCGGACAGGGGGCCTACGAGCAGTACTTC.

This chain uses TRBV5-1 with TRBJ2-1; D is perhaps TRBD2 (6 bases). V was pared by 1 base and J by 5 bases, with 19 bases between. The germline gives CDR1 SGHRS, CDR2 YFSETQ. The CDR3 is 17 amino acids. The CDR3 DNA sequence: TGCGCCAGCAGCTTGTTCCCTAGCGTCAATCTTGACAATGAGCAGTTCTTC. It specifies CASSLFPSVNLDNEQFF.

This chain links TRBV5-6 with TRBJ1-4; weak D call: TRBD1 (5 bases). Germline lookup yields CDR1 SGHDT and CDR2 YYEEEE. There are 14 residues in the CDR3. Trimming pared 4 bases from V and 2 bases from J, leaving 9 bases between. CDR3 loop: CASSGEGTNEKLFF. The CDR3 DNA sequence: TGTGCCAGCAGCGGGGAGGGGACTAATGAAAAACTGTTTTTT.

The chain recombines TRBV4-1 with TRBJ2-7; 10 nucleotides agree with TRBD1. Germline lookup yields CDR1 MGHRA and CDR2 YSYEKL. This CDR3 has 15 residues. The ends lost 6 bases at V and 3 bases at J; junction bases unmatched: 8. The CDR3 DNA follows: TGCGCCAGCAGGGGGACAGGGGAAAAAGGCTACGAGCAGTACTTC. This codes for CASRGTGEKGYEQYF.

The V and J genes are TRBV5-6 and TRBJ2-7, with 8 bases aligning to TRBD2. V shed 2 bases, J shed 7 bases, and the junction held 8 bases outside the gene matches. Germline V gene sequence: CDR1 SGHDT, CDR2 YYEEEE. This CDR3 contains 14 residues. This CDR3 is CASSLAGVRNEQYF. In DNA form, the CDR3 reads TGTGCCAGCAGCTTAGCGGGAGTTCGGAATGAGCAGTACTTC.

This rearrangement joins TRBV19 to TRBJ1-1, with D possibly TRBD1 on 5 matching bases. The V and J ends lost 3 bases and 7 bases respectively, with 12 bases between them. This CDR3 is 13 amino acids long. CDR1 and CDR2 (germline): LNHDA, SQIVND (reference sequence). The CDR3 spells CASSIGDSLEAFF. Written as DNA, the CDR3 is TGTGCCAGTAGTATCGGCGACAGTCTTGAAGCTTTCTTT.

The chain employs TRBV5-4 and TRBJ1-1; TRBD1 agrees at 8 bases. Germline-derived CDR1 and CDR2 are SGHNT and YYREEE (reference sequence). Trimming at V came to 3 bases and at J to 12 bases, leaving 10 bases not matched to a gene. This CDR3 has 13 amino acids. The CDR3 here is CASSSGTGFSTFF. CDR3 bases: TGTGCCAGCAGCTCGGGGACAGGCTTTTCGACTTTCTTT.

V usage is TRBV5-6 and J usage is TRBJ1-4; D possibly corresponds to TRBD1 (6 bases). The germline CDR1 and CDR2 sequences are SGHDT and YYEEEE. V was trimmed by 0 bases and J by 7 bases, leaving 13 bases between them. The CDR3 spans 15 residues. As DNA, the CDR3 is TGTGCCAGCAGCTTGGATCCAGGGGAAGGTGAAAAACTGTTTTTT. Protein product: CASSLDPGEGEKLFF. Supplemented by reference TRBV5-6 and TRBJ1-4, the full variable domain reads DAGVTQSPTHLIKTRGQQVTLRCSPKSGHDTVSWYQQALGQGPQFIFQYYEEEERQRGNFPDRFSGHQFPNYSSELNVNALLLGDSALYLCASSLDPGEGEKLFFGSGTQLSVL.

The chain combines TRBV30 with TRBJ2-7; 7 nucleotides match TRBD1. This CDR3 spans 11 amino acids. The V gene's germline CDR1 is GTSNPN and CDR2 SVGIG (reference sequence). With V trimmed by 4 bases and J by 6 bases, 3 bases remained unmatched. The CDR3 sequence is CAWMTGPEQYF. CDR3 coding DNA: TGTGCCTGGATGACAGGGCCCGAGCAGTACTTC.

The CDR3 sequence: CASSISGQGVEQYF. In DNA, the CDR3 is TGTGCCAGCAGCATCTCCGGACAGGGGGTCGAGCAGTACTTC. The genes are TRBV21-1 and TRBJ2-7; TRBD1 is the table's D call, not checked against the DNA. TRBV21-1 has pseudogene status. There are 14 residues in the CDR3.

The chain uses TRBV5-1 and TRBJ1-1; D call uncertain. The V end was cut by 2 bases, the J end by 4 bases, with 12 bases between. Germline CDR1 is SGHRS and CDR2 is YFSETQ. The CDR3 runs 14 residues. The DNA for the CDR3 is TGCGCCAGCAGCTTAACCAGGCGAACCACTGAAGCTTTCTTT. This encodes CASSLTRRTTEAFF.

The J gene is TRBJ2-7, the V gene TRBV6-6; maybe TRBD1 (5 bases). The V gene lost 0 bases and the J gene lost 2 bases, with 5 bases spanning the gap. Germline V gives CDR1 MNHNY, CDR2 SVGAGI (reference sequence). This CDR3 has 13 amino acids. In nucleotides, the CDR3 is TGTGCCAGCAGTTACTCGGACACCTACGAGCAGTACTTC. It codes for CASSYSDTYEQYF.

The chain joins TRBV11-2 to TRBJ1-4, with TRBD1 as a possible D gene (5 bases). The germline gives CDR1 SGHAT, CDR2 FQNNGV. Deletions cut 0 bases from V and 8 bases from J, with 16 bases between. CDR3 size: 16 residues. CDR3 sequence reads: CASSLEGPRVGEKLFF. The CDR3 coding sequence is TGTGCCAGCAGCTTAGAAGGCCCCAGGGTGGGAGAAAAACTGTTTTTT.